One T cell receptor beta chain is described in this entry. What it recognizes is unknown. The data derive from a study of T cell responses to AZD1222 COVID-19 vaccine. Study at large: Pooled samples include second doses given at about 4 or 12 weeks. Notes on the study in general: Repertoire sampling occurred only after the peak T cell response. Regions 160-218 and 743-854 dominated among vaccine-associated CD4 TCRs spanning spike.

The germline CDR1 and CDR2 sequences are SNHLY and FYNNEI. V gave up 5 bases and J gave up 0 bases, with 11 bases separating them. The CDR3 is made up of 16 amino acids. Sequencing used immunoSEQ multiplex PCR; TCRdb keeps in-frame clones, though not all of them. Of 95,000 to 150,000 clones listed, around 89% are singletons. The J gene is TRBJ1-6, the V gene TRBV2; TRBD1 is a possible D gene (5 bases). Material: peripheral blood, obtained on day 0 of AZD1222 vaccination. This TCR derives from an adult in good health. CDR3 nucleotides: TGTGCCAGCAGTCAGGGCCGTGGCTCCTATAATTCACCCCTCCACTTT. Protein product: CASSQGRGSYNSPLHF.